One and the same sample provided the 31 T cell receptor beta chains below, sequenced in a study of post-analysis software for immune sequencing data. No antigen has been identified for these receptors. Unique molecular identifiers featured in each of the TCR beta cDNA libraries. MiXCR was run by TCRdb on the PCR reads, yielding one entry per CDR3 protein. The data hold about 430,000 distinct CDR3 sequences, with more than 30% observed a single time. Study results and caveats: Among 4 or 5 TRBV segments more frequent in patients than controls were TRBV5-6, TRBV5-1 and TRBV20-1.

Material for sequencing was blood. These receptors were collected from a girl aged 2-10 years with multiple sclerosis.

This clonotype was found a few times. This sequence joins TRBV7-2 and TRBJ2-3; 7 bases map to TRBD2. Germline V gene sequence: CDR1 SGHTA, CDR2 FQGNSA. CDR3 length: 16 amino acids. V gave up 2 bases and J gave up 2 bases; unmatched junction bases: 7. The CDR3 region is CASSLYLAVPTDTQYF. The CDR3 DNA reads TGTGCCAGCAGCTTATATCTAGCGGTACCCACAGATACGCAGTATTTT.

The chain links TRBV29-1 to TRBJ1-2; TRBD1 agrees at 8 bases. The CDR3 runs 13 residues. Germline V gives CDR1 SQVTM, CDR2 ANQGSEA. V lost 6 bases to trimming and J lost 6 bases; unmatched junction nucleotides: 9. CDR3 coding DNA: TGCAGCGTGGGGGCAGGGGGCAACCATGGCTACACCTTC. Amino acids: CSVGAGGNHGYTF.

This clonotype was observed once. V and J are TRBV12-3 or TRBV12-4 and TRBJ2-7, with 9 bases fitting TRBD2. CDR3 length equals 17 residues. V lost 5 bases to trimming and J lost 7 bases; unmatched junction nucleotides: 18. The CDR3 region is CASSHGTSFQMSEEQYF. As DNA, the CDR3 is TGTGCCAGCAGTCACGGGACTAGCTTCCAGATGTCTGAAGAGCAGTACTTC.

The J gene is TRBJ1-5, the V gene TRBV7-2; D unclear. Trimming removed 1 base at V and 7 bases at J, with 14 bases between. CDR1 and CDR2 from the germline V gene are SGHTA and FQGNSA. This CDR3 comprises 15 residues. The CDR3 nucleotides are TGTGCCAGCAGCTTAGGCCCCTTTGATGGACAGCCCCAGCATTTT. Protein product: CASSLGPFDGQPQHF.

This clonotype occurred once. The chain carries TRBV5-1 and TRBJ2-1; 13 bases match TRBD2. The CDR3 is 16 amino acids. Trimming at V came to 3 bases and at J to 6 bases, leaving 6 bases not matched to a gene. Germline CDR1 SGHRS, CDR2 YFSETQ. The CDR3 is CASSYHRTSGGNEQFF. The CDR3 nucleotides read TGCGCCAGCAGCTACCACAGGACTAGCGGGGGCAATGAGCAGTTCTTC.

The genes are TRBV6-2 or TRBV6-3 and TRBJ1-5; D gene ambiguous. Germline lookup yields CDR1 MNHEY and CDR2 SVGEGT. The CDR3 consists of 13 residues. Trimming took off 1 base at V and 2 bases at J, with 3 bases between the two ends. CDR3 coding DNA: TGTGCCAGCAGTTACTATGGCAATCAGCCCCAGCATTTT. Encoded protein: CASSYYGNQPQHF.

V usage is TRBV12-5 and J usage is TRBJ2-7, with unresolved D. Trimming removed 7 bases from V and 6 bases from J, with 13 bases in between. CDR1 LGHNT and CDR2 FRNRAP come from the germline V gene. CDR3 length: 12 amino acids. The CDR3 protein is CASENLLGEQYF. CDR3 sequence (DNA): TGTGCTAGTGAAAACCTTTTAGGCGAGCAGTACTTC. The full variable domain, completed using reference TRBV12-5 and TRBJ2-7, is DARVTQTPRHKVTEMGQEVTMRCQPILGHNTVFWYRQTMMQGLELLAYFRNRAPLDDSGMPKDRFSAEMPDATLATLKIQPSEPRDSAVYFCASENLLGEQYFGPGTRLTVT.

CDR3 bases: TGTGCCAGCAGCCAAGCAGGGGAAGTAAACATTCAGTACTTC. It codes for CASSQAGEVNIQYF. The gene calls are TRBV3-1 and TRBJ2-4; maybe TRBD1 (6 bases). The V gene's germline CDR1 is LGHDT and CDR2 YNNKEL (reference sequence). V dropped 1 base and J dropped 6 bases, with 10 bases sitting between them. This CDR3 region has 14 residues.

V gene TRBV20-1 combines with J gene TRBJ2-3; 11 nucleotides agree with TRBD1. J lost 4 bases, V lost 3 bases, and 3 bases had no gene match. This CDR3 has 14 residues. CDR1 is DFQATT, CDR2 SNEGSKA, per germline (reference sequence). The CDR3 DNA reads TGCAGTGCTAGCCCGGGACAGGGGGCAGATACGCAGTATTTT. This gives the protein CSASPGQGADTQYF.

A few counts support this clonotype. V gene TRBV6-1 combines with J gene TRBJ2-5, with TRBD2 matching 7 bases. The V gene end was trimmed by 6 bases and the J gene end by 9 bases; junction bases not matched to a gene: 13. Germline V gene sequence: CDR1 MNHNS, CDR2 SASEGT. The CDR3 sequence is 14 residues long. In DNA form, the CDR3 reads TGTGCCAGCAGAGGACTAGTGGGAAGAGAAGCCCAGTACTTC. It is translated as CASRGLVGREAQYF.

This clonotype was counted between two and nine times. This chain connects TRBV11-2 to TRBJ2-3; 7 bases line up with TRBD1. The V gene end was trimmed by 5 bases and the J gene end by 4 bases; junction bases not matched to a gene: 9. CDR3 length equals 15 residues. CDR1 and CDR2 (germline): SGHAT, FQNNGV. DNA of the CDR3: TGTGCCAGCAGCCCGCGACAGGGATTAGCAGATACGCAGTATTTT. It specifies CASSPRQGLADTQYF.

The rearrangement links TRBV7-9 to TRBJ2-4, with TRBD1 matching over 8 bases. The better agreement between TRBJ2-7 and the DNA end casts doubt on the J call. Germline loops: CDR1 SEHNR, CDR2 FQNEAQ (reference sequence). The length of the CDR3 is 15 residues. The CDR3 reads CASSGSGTGNYEQYF. The CDR3 bases are TGTGCCAGCAGCGGTTCCGGGACAGGCAACTACGAGCAGTACTTC.

This sequence joins TRBV6-5 and TRBJ1-2, with a weak D call TRBD1 (6 bases). The V gene lost 6 bases and the J gene lost 12 bases, with 17 bases spanning the gap. The CDR3 consists of 12 residues. Germline CDR1 is MNHEY and CDR2 is SVGAGI. CDR3 region: CASRGTQDGNTF. In nucleotides, the CDR3 is TGTGCCAGCAGAGGGACACAGGACGGCAACACCTTC.

The chain links TRBV20-1 to TRBJ1-2; 8 nucleotides match TRBD1. After removal of 0 bases from V and 7 bases from J, the junction contained 16 bases not matched to a gene. Germline CDR1 is DFQATT and CDR2 is SNEGSKA (reference sequence). This CDR3 has 17 amino acids. CDR3 nucleotide sequence: TGCAGTGCTAGAGATATAAATGCCCGGACAGGGCCTTGTGGCTACACCTTC. Translation: CSARDINARTGPCGYTF.

The V call is TRBV12-3 or TRBV12-4, the J call TRBJ2-1, with D possibly TRBD2 on 7 matching bases. V was pared by 6 bases and J by 5 bases, with 17 bases between. The CDR3 has 15 amino acids. The CDR3 spells CASSYRGAGNNEQFF. For the CDR3, the DNA is TGTGCCAGCAGCTACCGGGGGGCGGGAAACAATGAGCAGTTCTTC.

This clonotype was found a few times. The V call is TRBV9, the J call TRBJ1-2; D unclear. Germline-derived CDR1 and CDR2 are SGDLS and YYNGEE. The CDR3 length is 13 residues. V gave up 0 bases and J gave up 1 base, with 4 bases separating them. The DNA for the CDR3 is TGTGCCAGCAGCGTAGTCAGTAACTATGGCTACACCTTC. Translating gives CASSVVSNYGYTF. Combining the CDR3 with reference TRBV9 and TRBJ1-2 gives the whole variable domain DSGVTQTPKHLITATGQRVTLRCSPRSGDLSVYWYQQSLDQGLQFLIQYYNGEERAKGNILERFSAQQFPDLHSELNLSSLELGDSALYFCASSVVSNYGYTFGSGTRLTVV.

This clonotype was counted between two and nine times. The rearrangement uses TRBV28 and TRBJ2-5, with a weak D call TRBD2 (5 bases). Trimming stripped 8 bases from V and 0 bases from J, with 13 bases between. The CDR3 has 14 amino acids. Germline values: CDR1 MDHEN, CDR2 SYDVKM. CDR3 protein: CASSDSLYQETQYF. In nucleotides, the CDR3 is TGTGCCAGCTCGGACTCATTGTACCAAGAGACCCAGTACTTC.

The chain joins TRBV10-3 to TRBJ2-7, with D perhaps matching TRBD1 (5 bases). V was shortened by 2 bases and J by 10 bases, with 21 bases between the two germline ends. This CDR3 comprises 15 residues. Per the germline V gene, CDR1 is ENHRY and CDR2 is SYGVKD. Here the CDR3 reads CAISEGASPSRAQYF. The CDR3 region has the DNA TGTGCCATCAGTGAGGGGGCGTCGCCTTCACGAGCCCAGTACTTC.

V usage is TRBV28 and J usage is TRBJ2-5; 7 bases align to TRBD1. Germline-derived CDR1 and CDR2 are MDHEN and SYDVKM. This CDR3 region has 13 residues. V shed 7 bases and J 7 bases; nucleotides not matched to a gene: 9. The CDR3 here is CASKQGSFGTQYF. Written as DNA, the CDR3 is TGTGCCAGCAAACAGGGGAGTTTCGGGACCCAGTACTTC.

The J gene is TRBJ1-1, the V gene TRBV6-5; 8 bases are a match to TRBD1. V was pared by 4 bases and J by 1 base, with 2 bases of the junction left unmatched. The CDR3 is made up of 14 amino acids. The germline V gene has CDR1 MNHEY and CDR2 SVGAGI. The CDR3 loop is CASSWTGPNTEAFF. The CDR3 DNA sequence: TGTGCCAGCAGTTGGACAGGGCCGAACACTGAAGCTTTCTTT.

The chain employs TRBV6-5 and TRBJ1-2, with D unclear. Germline CDR1 reads MNHEY; CDR2 reads SVGAGI. This CDR3 contains 14 residues. Trimming took 5 bases from V and 7 from J, leaving 17 bases between them. The CDR3 DNA reads as TGTGCCAGCAGTGGAAGTAGGCCCCGGACTGGCTACACCTTC. The encoded protein is CASSGSRPRTGYTF.

This clonotype was found a few times. This sequence joins TRBV29-1 and TRBJ2-1; TRBD2 agrees at 15 bases. After removal of 6 bases from V and 0 bases from J, the junction contained 6 bases not matched to a gene. The CDR3 extends over 17 amino acids. Germline V lookup: CDR1 SQVTM, CDR2 ANQGSEA. For the CDR3, the DNA is TGCAGCGTCCCCGGGACTAGCGGGAGGAGCTCCTACAATGAGCAGTTCTTC. Its protein is CSVPGTSGRSSYNEQFF.

This clonotype showed up just a few times. The V call is TRBV10-2, the J call TRBJ2-3; 7 bases align to TRBD1. Germline V gene lookup returns CDR1 WSHSY and CDR2 SAAADI. Trimming at V came to 7 bases and at J to 0 bases, leaving 7 bases not matched to a gene. The CDR3 loop spans 15 amino acids. CDR3 DNA sequence: TGCGCCAGCACTAAACGACAGGGTAGCACAGATACGCAGTATTTT. It encodes CASTKRQGSTDTQYF.

The chain is built from TRBV28 and TRBJ2-3, with D perhaps matching TRBD2 (6 bases). V lost 7 bases and J 0 bases, leaving 26 bases between the germline ends. Germline CDR1 reads MDHEN; CDR2 reads SYDVKM. This CDR3 spans 19 amino acids. The CDR3 spells CASTAPDVAALSSTDTQYF. The CDR3 region has the DNA TGTGCCAGCACCGCACCGGACGTAGCGGCCCTTTCTAGCACAGATACGCAGTATTTT.

This clonotype appeared a single time. The chain couples TRBV27 to TRBJ2-1; D assignment may be TRBD1 or TRBD2 (5 bases each). This CDR3 spans 14 amino acids. CDR1 is MNHEY, CDR2 SMNVEV, per germline (reference sequence). Trimming stripped 2 bases from V and 10 bases from J, with 15 bases between. The CDR3 coding sequence is TGTGCCAGCAGTTTAAGAGGGGCCTCACTGGAGCAGTTCTTC. As protein: CASSLRGASLEQFF.

The chain couples TRBV4-1 to TRBJ1-2, with D maybe TRBD1 (5 bases). The germline V gene encodes CDR1 MGHRA and CDR2 YSYEKL. The CDR3 spans 14 residues. V was shortened by 0 bases and J by 4 bases, with 9 bases between the two germline ends. The CDR3 here is CASSQDHGGYGYTF. CDR3 nucleotides: TGCGCCAGCAGCCAAGATCACGGGGGCTATGGCTACACCTTC.

There are a few counts of this clonotype. This sequence joins TRBV4-1 and TRBJ2-7, with TRBD2 identical over 7 bases. The CDR3 extends over 13 amino acids. CDR1 and CDR2 (germline): MGHRA, YSYEKL. Trimming at V came to 1 base and at J to 3 bases, leaving 0 bases not matched to a gene. The CDR3 nucleotides read TGCGCCAGCAGCCAAGGGACTAGCTACGAGCAGTACTTC. Encoded protein: CASSQGTSYEQYF.

This chain connects TRBV27 to TRBJ2-5; TRBD2 matches at 7 bases. Germline V gives CDR1 MNHEY, CDR2 SMNVEV (reference sequence). This CDR3 spans 16 amino acids. The V segment lost 5 bases and the J segment 1 base; nucleotides outside the gene matches: 10. The DNA of the CDR3 is TGTGCCAGCAGTCCTTGGGGGGAGGGAGCCCAAGAGACCCAGTACTTC. It yields the protein CASSPWGEGAQETQYF.

Note on this clonotype: This may be a read error, as it is one base from a much larger clone. The genes are TRBV20-1 and TRBJ2-3; tentatively, D is TRBD1 (5 bases). CDR1 and CDR2 from the germline V gene are DFQATT and SNEGSKA (reference sequence). CDR3 size: 13 residues. The V gene lost 5 bases and the J gene lost 4 bases, with 13 bases spanning the gap. This CDR3 reads CSASDMSADTQYF. CDR3 sequence (DNA): TGCAGTGCTTCGGACATGAGCGCAGATACGCAGTATTTT.

The genes are TRBV14 and TRBJ2-7, with TRBD1 identical over 8 bases. Losses at the gene ends were 4 bases for V and 6 bases for J; bases not matched to a gene: 8. The CDR3 contains 14 residues. Germline V gives CDR1 SGHDN, CDR2 FVKESK. The CDR3 reads CASSPTATGVEQYF. The DNA for the CDR3 is TGTGCCAGCAGCCCTACGGCGACAGGGGTCGAGCAGTACTTC.

There are many counts of this clonotype. The chain recombines TRBV20-1 with TRBJ2-1, with D possibly matching TRBD2 (6 bases). Germline-derived CDR1 and CDR2 are DFQATT and SNEGSKA (reference sequence). The CDR3 sequence is 14 residues long. Trimming removed 3 bases at V and 7 bases at J, with 16 bases between. The CDR3 nucleotides read TGCAGTGCTAGCCAGTTGGAGGGCCTTAATGAGCAGTTCTTC. Protein: CSASQLEGLNEQFF.